This T cell receptor beta chain was recovered during a study of T cell changes during pregnancy in multiple sclerosis. With 4 bases clipped from V and 8 bases from J, the junction kept 11 bases outside the gene matches. CDR1 is SGHNT, CDR2 YYREEE, per germline (reference sequence). CDR3 length: 15 residues. Only in-frame clones appear in the TCRdb table, and some are missing; sequencing was by immunoSEQ multiplex PCR. Among about 49,000 clones, 90% to 95% were seen once, and the ten largest hold about 5.5%. The chain joins TRBV5-4 to TRBJ2-1; 8 bases agree with TRBD1. The material sequenced was CD8+ T cells from peripheral blood mononuclear cells, taken before pregnancy. This receptor was taken from a female donor with multiple sclerosis, enrolled in a pregnancy study. The CDR3 nucleotides read TGTGCCAGCAGCGATCGGACAGGGCTTGTGGATGAGCAGTTCTTC. It encodes CASSDRTGLVDEQFF.